This is a list of T cell receptor beta chains from one sample in a study of shared clonotypes between healthy human individuals. The repertoire was sequenced with immunoSEQ multiplex PCR; TCRdb's copy has only in-frame clones and lacks some. The top ten clones hold over 0.1% of a sample with around 550,000 clones, roughly 95% of them seen once. Sequenced sample: naive CD8+ T cells sorted from blood. These receptors were collected from a woman aged 30 to 39 in good health. Each CDR3 is given with its conserved first and last residue. The D gene is left open where the match is weak. Size is stated for part of the rows, as once, few or many counts, or as a class when the clone is expanded.

D gene: .; J gene: TRBJ1-2; clone size: .; V gene: TRBV28; CDR3 protein: CASSWMTGLSSYGYTF; CDR3 DNA: TGTGCCAGCAGTTGGATGACCGGACTTAGTTCCTATGGCTACACCTTC
D gene: .; J gene: TRBJ2-5; clone size: .; V gene: TRBV25-1; CDR3 protein: CASREGTLQETQYF; CDR3 DNA: TGTGCCAGCAGGGAGGGTACGCTCCAAGAGACCCAGTACTTC
D gene: TRBD1; J gene: TRBJ2-7; clone size: once; V gene: TRBV28; CDR3 protein: CASISDRHYEQYF; CDR3 DNA: TGTGCCAGCATCTCGGACAGGCACTACGAGCAGTACTTC
D gene: TRBD1; J gene: TRBJ2-7; clone size: .; V gene: TRBV5-5; CDR3 protein: CASRPSDRGPYEQYF; CDR3 DNA: TGTGCCAGCAGACCCTCGGACAGGGGCCCCTACGAGCAGTACTTC
D gene: .; J gene: TRBJ1-5; clone size: .; V gene: TRBV15; CDR3 protein: CATSRDLGATQPQHF; CDR3 DNA: TGTGCCACCAGCAGAGATTTGGGGGCAACTCAGCCCCAGCATTTT
D gene: TRBD1; J gene: TRBJ2-2; clone size: .; V gene: TRBV28; CDR3 protein: CASSYRGRGPGGELFF; CDR3 DNA: TGTGCCAGCAGTTACCGGGGCAGGGGGCCGGGCGGGGAGCTGTTTTTT
D gene: TRBD1; J gene: TRBJ2-4; clone size: .; V gene: TRBV28; CDR3 protein: CASSSRTGLAKNIQYF; CDR3 DNA: TGTGCCAGCAGTTCGAGGACAGGGTTAGCCAAAAACATTCAGTACTTC
D gene: .; J gene: TRBJ2-3; clone size: .; V gene: TRBV29-1; CDR3 protein: CSVLAGLDTQYF; CDR3 DNA: TGCAGCGTTCTCGCGGGACTCGATACGCAGTATTTT
D gene: TRBD1; J gene: TRBJ1-4; clone size: .; V gene: TRBV2; CDR3 protein: CASEPPGQTTYEKLFF; CDR3 DNA: TGTGCCAGCGAGCCTCCGGGACAGACCACCTATGAAAAACTGTTTTTT
D gene: .; J gene: TRBJ2-3; clone size: .; V gene: TRBV6-6; CDR3 protein: CASVGATDTQYF; CDR3 DNA: TGTGCCAGCGTGGGGGCCACAGATACGCAGTATTTT
D gene: TRBD2; J gene: TRBJ2-7; clone size: .; V gene: TRBV7-9; CDR3 protein: CASSVTSGEGHEQYF; CDR3 DNA: TGTGCCAGCAGCGTAACTAGCGGGGAAGGGCACGAGCAGTACTTC
D gene: TRBD1; J gene: TRBJ2-7; clone size: .; V gene: TRBV4-1; CDR3 protein: CASSQTGSSYEQYF; CDR3 DNA: TGCGCCAGCAGCCAGACAGGGTCCTCCTACGAGCAGTACTTC
D gene: .; J gene: TRBJ2-1; clone size: once; V gene: TRBV6-1; CDR3 protein: CASSDAHNPRLLRYNEQFF; CDR3 DNA: TGTGCCAGCAGTGATGCTCATAACCCCCGGCTGTTAAGGTACAATGAGCAGTTCTTC
D gene: .; J gene: TRBJ2-7; clone size: .; V gene: TRBV27; CDR3 protein: CASSLNPGLYEQYF; CDR3 DNA: TGTGCCAGCAGTCTAAATCCGGGACTCTACGAGCAGTACTTC
D gene: TRBD1; J gene: TRBJ1-2; clone size: .; V gene: TRBV5-6; CDR3 protein: CASSTEALGDSYYGYTF; CDR3 DNA: TGTGCCAGCAGCACTGAGGCTTTAGGGGACAGCTACTATGGCTACACCTTC
D gene: TRBD1; J gene: TRBJ2-5; clone size: .; V gene: TRBV13; CDR3 protein: CASSHQGEPGETQYF; CDR3 DNA: TGTGCCAGCAGTCATCAGGGGGAGCCTGGGGAGACCCAGTACTTC
D gene: .; J gene: TRBJ2-7; clone size: .; V gene: TRBV6-1; CDR3 protein: CASSEYLGTSYEQYF; CDR3 DNA: TGTGCCAGCAGTGAATACCTTGGGACCTCCTACGAGCAGTACTTC
D gene: .; J gene: TRBJ2-7; clone size: .; V gene: TRBV29-1; CDR3 protein: CSVEPNSAEQYF; CDR3 DNA: TGCAGCGTCGAACCGAACTCGGCCGAGCAGTACTTC
D gene: TRBD1; J gene: TRBJ2-7; clone size: .; V gene: TRBV5-1; CDR3 protein: CASSLETGGTDTKQYF; CDR3 DNA: TGCGCCAGCAGCTTGGAGACAGGGGGCACCGACACCAAGCAGTACTTC
D gene: .; J gene: TRBJ2-5; clone size: .; V gene: TRBV28; CDR3 protein: CASSLPPIEARGAKETQYF; CDR3 DNA: TGTGCCAGCAGTTTGCCACCCATCGAAGCTCGGGGGGCAAAAGAGACCCAGTACTTC
D gene: .; J gene: TRBJ2-2; clone size: .; V gene: TRBV11-2; CDR3 protein: CASSTGGPMNTGELFF; CDR3 DNA: TGTGCCAGCAGCACCGGGGGGCCGATGAACACCGGGGAGCTGTTTTTT
D gene: .; J gene: TRBJ1-1; clone size: .; V gene: TRBV29-1; CDR3 protein: CSVEAGTGVGTEAFF; CDR3 DNA: TGCAGCGTTGAGGCAGGAACAGGAGTAGGGACTGAAGCTTTCTTT
D gene: .; J gene: TRBJ1-3; clone size: .; V gene: TRBV28; CDR3 protein: CASSIRVGISSGNTIYF; CDR3 DNA: TGTGCCAGCAGTATACGAGTCGGGATCAGCTCTGGAAACACCATATATTTT
D gene: .; J gene: TRBJ2-7; clone size: .; V gene: TRBV2; CDR3 protein: CASSEALAGSSYEQYF; CDR3 DNA: TGTGCCAGCAGTGAAGCGTTAGCAGGGAGTTCCTACGAGCAGTACTTC
D gene: .; J gene: TRBJ1-1; clone size: .; V gene: TRBV5-6; CDR3 protein: CASSYRADAYSTEAFF; CDR3 DNA: TGTGCCAGCAGTTATAGGGCGGACGCGTATAGCACTGAAGCTTTCTTT
D gene: .; J gene: TRBJ1-4; clone size: once; V gene: TRBV15; CDR3 protein: CATSRRTDRNEKLFF; CDR3 DNA: TGTGCCACCAGCAGAAGAACAGATAGGAATGAAAAACTGTTTTTT
D gene: .; J gene: TRBJ1-2; clone size: .; V gene: TRBV27; CDR3 protein: CASSSPLAGNYGYTF; CDR3 DNA: TGTGCCAGCAGTTCCCCTTTGGCGGGTAACTATGGCTACACCTTC
D gene: TRBD2; J gene: TRBJ2-1; clone size: .; V gene: TRBV4-1; CDR3 protein: CASSPGTSGNEQFF; CDR3 DNA: TGCGCCAGCAGCCCAGGGACTAGCGGGAATGAGCAGTTCTTC
D gene: .; J gene: TRBJ1-2; clone size: .; V gene: TRBV4-1; CDR3 protein: CASSQGGKNGYTF; CDR3 DNA: TGCGCCAGCAGCCAAGGGGGGAAGAATGGCTACACCTTC
D gene: .; J gene: TRBJ2-7; clone size: .; V gene: TRBV6-5; CDR3 protein: CASNPPGGEQYF; CDR3 DNA: TGTGCCAGCAACCCCCCTGGCGGCGAGCAGTACTTC
D gene: TRBD1; J gene: TRBJ1-2; clone size: .; V gene: TRBV5-6; CDR3 protein: CASSYDRGFNYGYTF; CDR3 DNA: TGTGCCAGCAGCTATGACAGGGGATTTAACTATGGCTACACCTTC
D gene: TRBD1; J gene: TRBJ2-1; clone size: .; V gene: TRBV27; CDR3 protein: CASWGQGHYNEQFF; CDR3 DNA: TGTGCCAGCTGGGGACAGGGGCATTACAATGAGCAGTTCTTC
D gene: .; J gene: TRBJ1-5; clone size: .; V gene: TRBV19; CDR3 protein: CASSIAGQGYQPQHF; CDR3 DNA: TGTGCCAGTAGTATAGCGGGGCAGGGCTATCAGCCCCAGCATTTT
D gene: TRBD2; J gene: TRBJ2-7; clone size: .; V gene: TRBV27; CDR3 protein: CASSQNEGLAYEQYF; CDR3 DNA: TGTGCCAGCAGTCAAAACGAGGGACTAGCTTACGAGCAGTACTTC
D gene: .; J gene: TRBJ2-5; clone size: once; V gene: TRBV7-9; CDR3 protein: CASRSGKETQYF; CDR3 DNA: TGTGCCAGCAGATCAGGGAAGGAGACCCAGTACTTC
D gene: TRBD1; J gene: TRBJ2-7; clone size: .; V gene: TRBV2; CDR3 protein: CASRGGQGDFEQYF; CDR3 DNA: TGTGCCAGCAGGGGGGGACAGGGGGACTTCGAGCAGTACTTC